This T cell receptor beta chain was identified in a study of tumor-infiltrating lymphocytes in primary liver carcinoma. From approximately 0.5 ug of total RNA, TCR beta-specific cDNA was reverse-transcribed using a constant-region primer. Generation of the TCR beta libraries relied on three nested multiplex PCR rounds using slightly modified ARM-PCR. The study ran its first two PCR rounds for nine to eleven cycles each, using TRBV1-TRBV30 forward primers and a C-beta reverse primer. TCRdb reanalysed the multiplex PCR reads using MiXCR and keeps one entry per CDR3 protein. The sample has approximately 320,000 distinct CDR3 sequences; nearly 60% are singletons. The researchers obtained blood RNA from unsorted whole blood and also extracted germline DNA. The V end lost 3 bases, the J end lost 14 bases, and 19 bases lay between the germline ends. The CDR3 is 12 residues long. Germline assignment: CDR1 GTSNPN and CDR2 SVGIG (reference sequence).

The V call is TRBV30, the J call TRBJ1-2; D is unclear. Sequenced material: peripheral blood. This clonotype was sampled from a woman aged 25 to 39 with primary liver carcinoma and hepatitis B virus infection. CDR3 sequence (DNA): TGTGCCTGGAGCATCACTCGGTCCTTGGTGACCTTC. It codes for CAWSITRSLVTF.